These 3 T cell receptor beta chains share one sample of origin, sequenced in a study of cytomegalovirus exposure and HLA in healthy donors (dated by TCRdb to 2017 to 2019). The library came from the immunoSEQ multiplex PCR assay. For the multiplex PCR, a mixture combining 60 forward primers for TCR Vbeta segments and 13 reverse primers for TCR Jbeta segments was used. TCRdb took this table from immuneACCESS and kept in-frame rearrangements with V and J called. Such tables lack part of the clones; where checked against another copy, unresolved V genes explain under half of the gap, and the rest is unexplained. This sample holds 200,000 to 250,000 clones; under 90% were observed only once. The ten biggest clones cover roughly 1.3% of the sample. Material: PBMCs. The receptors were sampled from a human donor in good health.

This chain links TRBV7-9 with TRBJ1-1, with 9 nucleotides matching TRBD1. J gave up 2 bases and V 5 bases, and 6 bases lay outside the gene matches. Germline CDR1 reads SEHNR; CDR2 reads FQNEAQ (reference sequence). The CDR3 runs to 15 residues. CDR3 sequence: CASSTGTGTNTEAFF. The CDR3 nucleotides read TGTGCCAGCAGCACCGGGACAGGGACCAACACTGAAGCTTTCTTT.

The CDR3 DNA follows: TGTGCCAGCTCACCGGTAGACAGCTTTCTCACCGGGGAGCTGTTTTTT. This translates into CASSPVDSFLTGELFF. The chain has TRBV18 and TRBJ2-2; TRBD1 is a possible D gene (5 bases). This CDR3 spans 16 amino acids. Germline lookup yields CDR1 KGHSH and CDR2 LQKENI. Trimming removed 3 bases at V and 4 bases at J, with 15 bases between.

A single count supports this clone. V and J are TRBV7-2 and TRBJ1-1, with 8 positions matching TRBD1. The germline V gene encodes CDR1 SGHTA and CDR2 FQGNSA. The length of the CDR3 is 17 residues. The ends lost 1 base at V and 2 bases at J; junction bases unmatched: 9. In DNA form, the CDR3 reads TGTGCCAGCAGCTTAGGCGCCAGGGGACAGGCAAACACTGAAGCTTTCTTT. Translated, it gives CASSLGARGQANTEAFF.